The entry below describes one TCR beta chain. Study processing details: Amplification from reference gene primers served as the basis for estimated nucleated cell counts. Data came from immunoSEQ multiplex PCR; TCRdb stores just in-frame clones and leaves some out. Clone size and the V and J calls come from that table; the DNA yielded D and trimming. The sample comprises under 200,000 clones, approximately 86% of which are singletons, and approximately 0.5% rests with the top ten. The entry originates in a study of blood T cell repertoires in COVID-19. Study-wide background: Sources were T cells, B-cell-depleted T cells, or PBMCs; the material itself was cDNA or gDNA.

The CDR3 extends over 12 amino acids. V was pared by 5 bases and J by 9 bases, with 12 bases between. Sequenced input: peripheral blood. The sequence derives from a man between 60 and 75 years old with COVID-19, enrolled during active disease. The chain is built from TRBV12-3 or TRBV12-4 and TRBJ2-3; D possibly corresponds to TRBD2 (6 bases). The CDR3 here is CASSHPRGTQYF. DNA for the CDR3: TGTGCCAGCAGTCACCCACGGGGGACGCAGTATTTT.